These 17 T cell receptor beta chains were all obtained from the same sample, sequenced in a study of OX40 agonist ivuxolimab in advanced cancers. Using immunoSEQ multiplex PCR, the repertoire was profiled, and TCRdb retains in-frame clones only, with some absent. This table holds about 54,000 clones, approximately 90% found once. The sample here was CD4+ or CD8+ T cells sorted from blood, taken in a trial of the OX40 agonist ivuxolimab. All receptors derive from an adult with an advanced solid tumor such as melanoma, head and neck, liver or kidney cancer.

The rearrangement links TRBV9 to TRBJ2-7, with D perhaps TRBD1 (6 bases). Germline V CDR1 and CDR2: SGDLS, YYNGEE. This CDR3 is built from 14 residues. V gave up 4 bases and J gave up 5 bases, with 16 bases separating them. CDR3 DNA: TGTGCCAGCAGCTTGACGACAGGTAACAACGAGCAGTACTTC. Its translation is CASSLTTGNNEQYF.

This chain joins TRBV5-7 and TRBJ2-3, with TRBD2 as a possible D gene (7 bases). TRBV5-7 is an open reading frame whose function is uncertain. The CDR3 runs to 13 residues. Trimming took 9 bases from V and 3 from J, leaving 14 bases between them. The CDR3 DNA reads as TGTGCCACCAAAGGGGGGGGAACAGATACGCAGTATTTT. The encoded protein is CATKGGGTDTQYF.

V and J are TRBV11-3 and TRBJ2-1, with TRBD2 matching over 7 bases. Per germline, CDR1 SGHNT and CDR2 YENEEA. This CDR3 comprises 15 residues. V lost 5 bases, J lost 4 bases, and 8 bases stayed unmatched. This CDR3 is CASSVGTTPYNEQFF. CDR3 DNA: TGTGCCAGCAGCGTCGGGACTACTCCTTACAATGAGCAGTTCTTC.

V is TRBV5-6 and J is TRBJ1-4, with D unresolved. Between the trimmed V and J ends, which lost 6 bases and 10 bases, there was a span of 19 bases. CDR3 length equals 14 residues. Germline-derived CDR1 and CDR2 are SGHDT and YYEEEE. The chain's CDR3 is CASNSGGSPGKLFF. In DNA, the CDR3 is TGTGCCAGCAATTCGGGAGGGAGCCCCGGAAAACTGTTTTTT.

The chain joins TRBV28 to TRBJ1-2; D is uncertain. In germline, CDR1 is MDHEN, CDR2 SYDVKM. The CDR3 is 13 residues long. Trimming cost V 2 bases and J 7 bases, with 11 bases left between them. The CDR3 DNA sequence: TGTGCCAGCAGTTTACTCAGGAATGGTGGCTACACCTTC. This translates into CASSLLRNGGYTF.

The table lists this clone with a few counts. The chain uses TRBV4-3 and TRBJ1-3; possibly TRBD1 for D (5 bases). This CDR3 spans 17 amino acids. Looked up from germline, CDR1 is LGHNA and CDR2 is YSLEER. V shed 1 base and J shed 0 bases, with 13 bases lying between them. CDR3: CASSQGYRTYSGNTIYF. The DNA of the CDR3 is TGCGCCAGCAGCCAAGGCTACAGGACATACTCTGGAAACACCATATATTTT.

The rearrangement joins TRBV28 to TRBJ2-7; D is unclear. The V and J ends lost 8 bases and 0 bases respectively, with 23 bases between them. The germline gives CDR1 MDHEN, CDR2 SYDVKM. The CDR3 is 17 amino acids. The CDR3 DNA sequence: TGTGCCAGCTCCCCCTTACCCGGAGCACCAAGCTCCTACGAGCAGTACTTC. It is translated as CASSPLPGAPSSYEQYF.

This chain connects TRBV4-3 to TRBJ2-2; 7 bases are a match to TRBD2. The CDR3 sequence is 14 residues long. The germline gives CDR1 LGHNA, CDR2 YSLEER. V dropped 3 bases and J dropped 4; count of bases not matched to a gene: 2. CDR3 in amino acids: CASSQGLITGELFF. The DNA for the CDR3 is TGCGCCAGCAGCCAGGGACTAATCACCGGGGAGCTGTTTTTT.

CDR3 sequence (DNA): TGTGCCAGCAGCGACCAGAGCGGGAGCTACTACGAGCAGTACTTC. The encoded protein is CASSDQSGSYYEQYF. The chain recombines TRBV5-6 with TRBJ2-7; 8 bases map to TRBD2. The germline V gene encodes CDR1 SGHDT and CDR2 YYEEEE. V shed 4 bases and J 3 bases; nucleotides not matched to a gene: 9. This CDR3 is 15 amino acids long. Full variable domain (remainder filled in from reference TRBV5-6 and TRBJ2-7): DAGVTQSPTHLIKTRGQQVTLRCSPKSGHDTVSWYQQALGQGPQFIFQYYEEEERQRGNFPDRFSGHQFPNYSSELNVNALLLGDSALYLCASSDQSGSYYEQYFGPGTRLTVT.

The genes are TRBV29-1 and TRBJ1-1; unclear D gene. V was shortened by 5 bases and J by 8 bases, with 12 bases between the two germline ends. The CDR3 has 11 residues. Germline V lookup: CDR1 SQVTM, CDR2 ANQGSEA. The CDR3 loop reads CSVSWVTEAFF. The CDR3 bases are TGCAGCGTTAGTTGGGTGACAGAAGCTTTCTTT.

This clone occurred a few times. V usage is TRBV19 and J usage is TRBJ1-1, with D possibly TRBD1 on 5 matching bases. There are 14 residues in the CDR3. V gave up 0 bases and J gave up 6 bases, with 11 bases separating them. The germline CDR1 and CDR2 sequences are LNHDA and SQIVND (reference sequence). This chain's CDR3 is CASSIDLGAPEAFF. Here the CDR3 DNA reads TGTGCCAGTAGTATAGATCTCGGGGCACCTGAAGCTTTCTTT.

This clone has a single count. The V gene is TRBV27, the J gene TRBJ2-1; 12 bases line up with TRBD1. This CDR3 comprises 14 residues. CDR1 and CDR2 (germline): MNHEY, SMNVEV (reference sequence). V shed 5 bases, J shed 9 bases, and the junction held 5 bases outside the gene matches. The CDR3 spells CASSLGQGAFEQFF. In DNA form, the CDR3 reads TGTGCCAGCAGTCTGGGACAGGGGGCGTTTGAGCAGTTCTTC.

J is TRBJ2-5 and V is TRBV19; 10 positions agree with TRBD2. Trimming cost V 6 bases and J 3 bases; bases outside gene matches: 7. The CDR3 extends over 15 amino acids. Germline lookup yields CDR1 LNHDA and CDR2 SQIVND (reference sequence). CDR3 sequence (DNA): TGTGCCAGTAGCCCTGGACTAGCGGCTAAAGAGACCCAGTACTTC. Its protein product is CASSPGLAAKETQYF.

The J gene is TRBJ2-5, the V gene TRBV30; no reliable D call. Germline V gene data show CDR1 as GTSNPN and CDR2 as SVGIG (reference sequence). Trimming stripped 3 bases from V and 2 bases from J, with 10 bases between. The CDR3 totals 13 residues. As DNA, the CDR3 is TGTGCCTGGAGGGAGACTGTACAAGAGACCCAGTACTTC. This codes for CAWRETVQETQYF.

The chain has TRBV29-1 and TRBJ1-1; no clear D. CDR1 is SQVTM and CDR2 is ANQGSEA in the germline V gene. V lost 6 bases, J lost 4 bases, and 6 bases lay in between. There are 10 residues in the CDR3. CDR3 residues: CSVGSTEAFF. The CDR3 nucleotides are TGCAGCGTGGGTTCCACTGAAGCTTTCTTT.

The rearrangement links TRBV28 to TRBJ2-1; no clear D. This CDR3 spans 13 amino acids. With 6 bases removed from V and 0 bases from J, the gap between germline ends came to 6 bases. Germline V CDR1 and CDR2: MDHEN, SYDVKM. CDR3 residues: CASRGYSYNEQFF. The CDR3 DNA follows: TGTGCCAGCAGGGGGTACTCCTACAATGAGCAGTTCTTC.

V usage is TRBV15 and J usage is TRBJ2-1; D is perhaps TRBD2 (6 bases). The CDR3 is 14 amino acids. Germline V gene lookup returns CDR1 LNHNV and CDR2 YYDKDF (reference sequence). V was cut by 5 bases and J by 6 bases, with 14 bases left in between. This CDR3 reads CATSSRLVGNEQFF. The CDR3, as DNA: TGTGCCACCAGCTCCCGACTAGTAGGCAATGAGCAGTTCTTC.